This T cell receptor beta chain was captured by sequencing in a study of T-cell memory formation after mild COVID-19. Study results and limitations: Some clones that responded turned up in pre-infection memory, which suggests that cross-reactive memory joined in. CD4/CD8 balance held among clones contracting day 15 to 85, and later expanders leaned CD4+.

This clonotype was counted a few times. The antigen remains undetermined. The CDR3 covers 17 residues. Deletions cut 2 bases from V and 1 base from J, with 16 bases between. Germline CDR1 reads KGHDR; CDR2 reads SFDVKD. Using constant-segment primers, 5'RACE produced TCR alpha and TCR beta cDNA libraries carrying sample barcodes and UMIs. Using its own MiXCR run on the 5' RACE reads, TCRdb lists one record per CDR3 protein. This sample has 150,000 to 200,000 distinct CDR3 sequences, with about a third found just once. The sample consisted of PBMCs or a T cell subset sorted from them (not recorded which). This chain joins TRBV24-1 and TRBJ1-2; TRBD1 might be the D (5 bases). This clonotype was sampled from an adult woman who had mild COVID-19 (a few samples of this study predate the infection). Cell type and time point are not known. The CDR3 DNA follows: TGTGCCACCAGTGATTCAGGAATACAGGCGGTTAACTATGGCTACACCTTC. It encodes CATSDSGIQAVNYGYTF.